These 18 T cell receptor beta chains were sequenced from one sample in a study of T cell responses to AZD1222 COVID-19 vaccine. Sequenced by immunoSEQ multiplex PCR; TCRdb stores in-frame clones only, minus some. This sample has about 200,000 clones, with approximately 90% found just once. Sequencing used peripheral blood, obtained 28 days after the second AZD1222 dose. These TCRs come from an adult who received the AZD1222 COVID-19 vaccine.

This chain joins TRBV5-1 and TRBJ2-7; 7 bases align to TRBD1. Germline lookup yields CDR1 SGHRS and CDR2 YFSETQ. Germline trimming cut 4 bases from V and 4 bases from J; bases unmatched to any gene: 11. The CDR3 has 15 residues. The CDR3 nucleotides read TGCGCCAGCAGCGACTTCCGGGACAGTCTTTACGAGCAGTACTTC. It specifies CASSDFRDSLYEQYF.

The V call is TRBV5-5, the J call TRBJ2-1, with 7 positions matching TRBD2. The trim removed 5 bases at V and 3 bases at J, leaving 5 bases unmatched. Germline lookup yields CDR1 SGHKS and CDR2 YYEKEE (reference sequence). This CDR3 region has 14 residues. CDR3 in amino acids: CASRRGRDYNEQFF. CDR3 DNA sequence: TGTGCCAGCAGACGAGGGAGGGACTACAATGAGCAGTTCTTC.

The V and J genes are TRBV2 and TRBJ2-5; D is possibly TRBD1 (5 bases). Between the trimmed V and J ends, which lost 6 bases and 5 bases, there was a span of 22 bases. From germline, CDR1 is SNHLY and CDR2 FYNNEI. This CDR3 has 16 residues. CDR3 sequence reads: CASSTGARWVQETQYF. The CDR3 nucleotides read TGTGCCAGCAGCACAGGAGCCCGGTGGGTACAGGAGACCCAGTACTTC.

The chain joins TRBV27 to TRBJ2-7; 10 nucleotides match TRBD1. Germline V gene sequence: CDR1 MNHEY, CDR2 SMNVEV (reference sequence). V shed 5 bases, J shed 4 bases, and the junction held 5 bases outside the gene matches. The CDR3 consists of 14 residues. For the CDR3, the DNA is TGTGCCAGCAGTCCCCGGACAGGGGGATACGAGCAGTACTTC. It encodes CASSPRTGGYEQYF.

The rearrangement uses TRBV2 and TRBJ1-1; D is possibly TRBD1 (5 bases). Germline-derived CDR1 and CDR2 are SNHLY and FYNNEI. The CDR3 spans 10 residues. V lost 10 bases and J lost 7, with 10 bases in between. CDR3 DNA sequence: TGTGCCACCCTGGACATTGAAGCTTTCTTT. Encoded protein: CATLDIEAFF.

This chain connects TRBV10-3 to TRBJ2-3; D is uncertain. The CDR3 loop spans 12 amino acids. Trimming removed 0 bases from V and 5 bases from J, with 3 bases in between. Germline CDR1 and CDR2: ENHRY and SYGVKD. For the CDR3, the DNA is TGTGCCATCAGTGAGTCGCGAGATACGCAGTATTTT. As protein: CAISESRDTQYF.

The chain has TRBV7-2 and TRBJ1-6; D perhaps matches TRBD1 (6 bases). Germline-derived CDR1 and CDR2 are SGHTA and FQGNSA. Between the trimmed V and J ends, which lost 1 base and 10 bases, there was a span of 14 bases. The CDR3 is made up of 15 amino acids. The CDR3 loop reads CASSLVGQGYSPLHF. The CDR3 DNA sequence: TGTGCCAGCAGCTTAGTTGGGCAGGGGTACTCACCCCTCCACTTT.

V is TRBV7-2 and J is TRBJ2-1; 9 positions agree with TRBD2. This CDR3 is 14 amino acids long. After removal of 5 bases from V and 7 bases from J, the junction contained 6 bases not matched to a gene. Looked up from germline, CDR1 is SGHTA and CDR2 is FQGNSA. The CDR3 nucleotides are TGTGCCAGCAGCCTGTCAGCGGGAGGTAATGAGCAGTTCTTC. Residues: CASSLSAGGNEQFF.

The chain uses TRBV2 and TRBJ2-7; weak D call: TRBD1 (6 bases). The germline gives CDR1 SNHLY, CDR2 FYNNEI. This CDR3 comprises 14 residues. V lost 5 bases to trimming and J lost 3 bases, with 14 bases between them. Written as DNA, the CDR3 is TGTGCCAGCAGTCTTCAGGGGCCGTACTACGAGCAGTACTTC. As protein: CASSLQGPYYEQYF. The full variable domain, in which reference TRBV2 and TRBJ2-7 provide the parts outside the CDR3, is EPEVTQTPSHQVTQMGQEVILRCVPISNHLYFYWYRQILGQKVEFLVSFYNNEISEKSEIFDDQFSVERPDGSNFTLKIRSTKLEDSAMYFCASSLQGPYYEQYFGPGTRLTVT.

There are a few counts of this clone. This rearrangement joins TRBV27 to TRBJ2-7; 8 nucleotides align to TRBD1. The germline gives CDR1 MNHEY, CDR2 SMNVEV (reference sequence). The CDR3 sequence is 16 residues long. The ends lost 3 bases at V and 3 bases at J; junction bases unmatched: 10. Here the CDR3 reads CASSFGTGSLRYEQYF. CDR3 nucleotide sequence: TGTGCCAGCAGTTTTGGGACAGGCTCGTTGCGCTACGAGCAGTACTTC.

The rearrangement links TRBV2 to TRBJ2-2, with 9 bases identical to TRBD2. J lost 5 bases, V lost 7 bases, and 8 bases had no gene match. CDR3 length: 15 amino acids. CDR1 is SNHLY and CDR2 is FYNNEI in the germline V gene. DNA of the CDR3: TGTGCCAGCACCCTTAGCGGGAGCGTAACCGGGGAGCTGTTTTTT. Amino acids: CASTLSGSVTGELFF.

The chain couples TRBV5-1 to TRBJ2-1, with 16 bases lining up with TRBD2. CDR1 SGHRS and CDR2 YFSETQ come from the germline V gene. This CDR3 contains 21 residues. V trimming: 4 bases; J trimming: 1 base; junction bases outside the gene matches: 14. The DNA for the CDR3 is TGCGCCAGCAGCCCTGTCCCGGGACTAGCGGGAGGGCCAAGGTCCTACAATGAGCAGTTCTTC. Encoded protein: CASSPVPGLAGGPRSYNEQFF.

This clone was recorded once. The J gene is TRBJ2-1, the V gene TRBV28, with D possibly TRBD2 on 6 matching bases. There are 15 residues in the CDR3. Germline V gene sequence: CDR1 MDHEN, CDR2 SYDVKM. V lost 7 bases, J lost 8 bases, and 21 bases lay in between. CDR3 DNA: TGTGCCAGCACCCAATATTCCGGAGGGCAAGATGAGCAGTTCTTC. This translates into CASTQYSGGQDEQFF.

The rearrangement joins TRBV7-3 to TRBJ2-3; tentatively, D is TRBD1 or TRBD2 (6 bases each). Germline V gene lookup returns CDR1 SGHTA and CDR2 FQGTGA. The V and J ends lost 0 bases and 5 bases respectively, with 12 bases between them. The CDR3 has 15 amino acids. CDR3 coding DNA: TGTGCCAGCAGCTTAACGGGGGGCATTGGAGATACGCAGTATTTT. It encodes CASSLTGGIGDTQYF. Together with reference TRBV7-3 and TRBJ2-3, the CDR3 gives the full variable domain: GAGVSQTPSNKVTEKGKYVELRCDPISGHTALYWYRQSLGQGPEFLIYFQGTGAADDSGLPNDRFFAVRPEGSVSTLKIQRTERGDSAVYLCASSLTGGIGDTQYFGPGTRLTVL.

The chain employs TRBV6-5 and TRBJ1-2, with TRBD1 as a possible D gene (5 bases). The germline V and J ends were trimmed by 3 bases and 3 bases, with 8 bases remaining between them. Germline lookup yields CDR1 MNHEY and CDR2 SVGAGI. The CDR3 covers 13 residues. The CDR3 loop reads CASSYAGYYGYTF. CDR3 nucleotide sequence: TGTGCCAGCAGTTATGCAGGGTACTATGGCTACACCTTC.

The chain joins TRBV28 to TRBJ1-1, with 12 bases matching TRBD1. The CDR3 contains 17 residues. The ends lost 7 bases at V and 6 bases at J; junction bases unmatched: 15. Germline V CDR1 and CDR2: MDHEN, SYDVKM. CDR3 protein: CASKFRRDRGRSPEAFF. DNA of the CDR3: TGTGCCAGCAAGTTTAGAAGGGACAGGGGGCGATCCCCTGAAGCTTTCTTT.

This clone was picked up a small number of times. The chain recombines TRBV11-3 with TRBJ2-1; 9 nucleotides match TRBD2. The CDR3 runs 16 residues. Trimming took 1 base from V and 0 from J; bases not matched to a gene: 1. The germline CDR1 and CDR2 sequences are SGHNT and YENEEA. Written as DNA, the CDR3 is TGTGCCAGCAGCTTAGGACTAGCGGCCTCCTACAATGAGCAGTTCTTC. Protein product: CASSLGLAASYNEQFF.

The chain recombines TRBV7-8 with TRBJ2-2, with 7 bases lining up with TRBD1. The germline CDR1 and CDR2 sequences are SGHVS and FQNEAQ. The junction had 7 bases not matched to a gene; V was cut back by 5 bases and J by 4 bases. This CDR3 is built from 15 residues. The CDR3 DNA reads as TGTGCCAGCAGCGCCTCGGGACAGTTCACCGGGGAGCTGTTTTTT. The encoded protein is CASSASGQFTGELFF.